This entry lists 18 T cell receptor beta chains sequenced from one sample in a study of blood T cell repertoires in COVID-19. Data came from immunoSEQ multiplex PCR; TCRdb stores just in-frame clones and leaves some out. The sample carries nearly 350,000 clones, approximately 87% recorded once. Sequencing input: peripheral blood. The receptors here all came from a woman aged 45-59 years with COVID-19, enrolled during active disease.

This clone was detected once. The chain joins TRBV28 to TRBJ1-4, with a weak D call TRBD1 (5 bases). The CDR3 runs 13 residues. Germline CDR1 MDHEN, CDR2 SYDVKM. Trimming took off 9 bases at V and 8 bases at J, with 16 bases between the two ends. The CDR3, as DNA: TGTGCCAGTAAAACGGGACTTGGGGAAAAACTGTTTTTT. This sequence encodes CASKTGLGEKLFF.

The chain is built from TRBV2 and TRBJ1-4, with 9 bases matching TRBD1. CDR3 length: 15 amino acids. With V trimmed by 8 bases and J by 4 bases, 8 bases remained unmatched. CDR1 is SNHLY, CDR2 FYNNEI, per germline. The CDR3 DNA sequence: TGTGCCAGCCTACTACCGGGACAGGGTAATGAAAAACTGTTTTTT. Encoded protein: CASLLPGQGNEKLFF.

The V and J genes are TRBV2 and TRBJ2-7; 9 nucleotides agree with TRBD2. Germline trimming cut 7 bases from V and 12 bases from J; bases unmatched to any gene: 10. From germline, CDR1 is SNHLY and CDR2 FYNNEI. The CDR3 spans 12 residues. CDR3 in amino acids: CASKTSGISLYF. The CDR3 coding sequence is TGTGCCAGCAAGACTAGCGGTATCAGTCTGTACTTC.

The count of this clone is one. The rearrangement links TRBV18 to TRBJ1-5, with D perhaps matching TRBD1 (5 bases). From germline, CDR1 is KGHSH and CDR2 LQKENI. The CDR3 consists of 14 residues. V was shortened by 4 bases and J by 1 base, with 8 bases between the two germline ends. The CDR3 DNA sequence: TGTGCCAGCTCACGGACACCAAGCAATCAGCCCCAGCATTTT. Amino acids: CASSRTPSNQPQHF. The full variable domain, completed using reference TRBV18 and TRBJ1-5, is NAGVMQNPRHLVRRRGQEARLRCSPMKGHSHVYWYRQLPEEGLKFMVYLQKENIIDESGMPKERFSAEFPKEGPSILRIQQVVRGDSAAYFCASSRTPSNQPQHFGDGTRLSIL.

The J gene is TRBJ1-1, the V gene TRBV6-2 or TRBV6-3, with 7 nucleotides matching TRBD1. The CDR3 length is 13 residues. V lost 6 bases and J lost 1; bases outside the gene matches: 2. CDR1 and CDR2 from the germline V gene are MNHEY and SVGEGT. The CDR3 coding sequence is TGTGCCAGCAGCAGACAGGGGAACACTGAAGCTTTCTTT. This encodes CASSRQGNTEAFF.

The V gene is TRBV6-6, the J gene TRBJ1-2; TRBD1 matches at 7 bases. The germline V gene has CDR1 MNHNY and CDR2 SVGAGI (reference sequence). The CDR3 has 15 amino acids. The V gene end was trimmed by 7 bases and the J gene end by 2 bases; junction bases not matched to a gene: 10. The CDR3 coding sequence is TGTGCCAGCACCCCGAGGGACAGATCGAACTATGGCTACACCTTC. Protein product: CASTPRDRSNYGYTF.

The CDR3 DNA sequence: TGTGCCAGCAGCGGGGCCGGAACGAACACCGGGGAGCTGTTTTTT. Translation: CASSGAGTNTGELFF. The V and J genes are TRBV9 and TRBJ2-2; no reliable D call. The CDR3 contains 15 residues. Germline V gene sequence: CDR1 SGDLS, CDR2 YYNGEE. V shed 3 bases and J shed 0 bases, with 9 bases lying between them. Full variable domain (remainder filled in from reference TRBV9 and TRBJ2-2): DSGVTQTPKHLITATGQRVTLRCSPRSGDLSVYWYQQSLDQGLQFLIQYYNGEERAKGNILERFSAQQFPDLHSELNLSSLELGDSALYFCASSGAGTNTGELFFGEGSRLTVL.

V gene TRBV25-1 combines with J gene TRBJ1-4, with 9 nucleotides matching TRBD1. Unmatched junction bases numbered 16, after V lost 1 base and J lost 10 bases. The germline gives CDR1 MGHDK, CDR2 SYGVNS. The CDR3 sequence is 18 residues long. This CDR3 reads CASSESRGQGYLSGKLFF. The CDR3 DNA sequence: TGTGCCAGCAGTGAATCCAGGGGACAGGGCTATCTGAGTGGAAAACTGTTTTTT.

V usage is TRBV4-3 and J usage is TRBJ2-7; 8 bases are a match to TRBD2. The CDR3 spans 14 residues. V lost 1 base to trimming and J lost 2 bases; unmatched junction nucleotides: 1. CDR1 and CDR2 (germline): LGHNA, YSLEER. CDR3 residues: CASSQAGGPYEQYF. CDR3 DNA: TGCGCCAGCAGCCAAGCGGGAGGGCCCTACGAGCAGTACTTC.

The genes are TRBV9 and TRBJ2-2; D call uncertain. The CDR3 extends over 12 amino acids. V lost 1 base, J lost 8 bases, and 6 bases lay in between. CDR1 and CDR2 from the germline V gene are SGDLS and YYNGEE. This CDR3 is CASSVLAGELFF. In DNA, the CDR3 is TGTGCCAGCAGCGTATTAGCAGGGGAGCTGTTTTTT.

CDR3 DNA: TGTGCCAGCAGCGGCAGGGGTTTGGGTAATTCACCCCTCCACTTT. Protein: CASSGRGLGNSPLHF. The chain recombines TRBV6-5 with TRBJ1-6; possible D gene TRBD1, 6 bases. The CDR3 runs to 15 residues. CDR1 is MNHEY and CDR2 is SVGAGI in the germline V gene. Trimming shortened V by 6 bases and J by 6 bases, and 15 bases separated the two germline ends.

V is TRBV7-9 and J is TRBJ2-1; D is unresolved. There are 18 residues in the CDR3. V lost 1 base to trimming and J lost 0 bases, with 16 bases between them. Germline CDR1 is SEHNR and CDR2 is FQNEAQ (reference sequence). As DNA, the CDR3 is TGTGCCAGCAGCTTAGGTCGCAGAGGCCCAAGCTCCTACAATGAGCAGTTCTTC. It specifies CASSLGRRGPSSYNEQFF.

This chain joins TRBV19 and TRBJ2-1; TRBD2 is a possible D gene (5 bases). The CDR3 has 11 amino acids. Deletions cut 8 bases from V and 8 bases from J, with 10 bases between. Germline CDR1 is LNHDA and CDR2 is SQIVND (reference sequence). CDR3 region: CASRRDYEQFF. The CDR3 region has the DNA TGTGCCAGTCGCCGGGATTATGAGCAGTTCTTC.

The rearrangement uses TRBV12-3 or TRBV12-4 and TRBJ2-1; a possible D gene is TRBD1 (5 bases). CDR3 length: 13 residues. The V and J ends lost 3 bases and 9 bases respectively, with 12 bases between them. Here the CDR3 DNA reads TGTGCCAGCAGTTTGTCAGGGCTGGGTGAGCAGTTCTTC. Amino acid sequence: CASSLSGLGEQFF.

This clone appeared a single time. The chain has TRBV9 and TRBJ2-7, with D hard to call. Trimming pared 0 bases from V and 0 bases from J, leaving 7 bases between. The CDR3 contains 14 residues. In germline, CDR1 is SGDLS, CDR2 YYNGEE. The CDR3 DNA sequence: TGTGCCAGCAGCGTAGCGGGTCTCTCCTACGAGCAGTACTTC. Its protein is CASSVAGLSYEQYF.

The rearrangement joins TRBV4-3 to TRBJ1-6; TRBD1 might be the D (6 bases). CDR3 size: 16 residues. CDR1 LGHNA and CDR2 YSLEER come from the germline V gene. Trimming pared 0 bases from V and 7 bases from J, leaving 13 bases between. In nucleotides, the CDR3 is TGCGCCAGCAGCCAAGAATCAGGGGTTGAGAATTCACCCCTCCACTTT. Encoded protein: CASSQESGVENSPLHF.

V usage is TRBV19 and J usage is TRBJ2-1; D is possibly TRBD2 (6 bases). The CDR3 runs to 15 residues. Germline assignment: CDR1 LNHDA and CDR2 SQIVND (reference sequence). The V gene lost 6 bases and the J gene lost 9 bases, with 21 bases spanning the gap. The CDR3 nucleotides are TGTGCCAGTAGGGACGGAGGACTACCCACCGGTGAGCAGTTCTTC. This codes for CASRDGGLPTGEQFF. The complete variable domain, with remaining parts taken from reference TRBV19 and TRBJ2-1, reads DGGITQSPKYLFRKEGQNVTLSCEQNLNHDAMYWYRQDPGQGLRLIYYSQIVNDFQKGDIAEGYSVSREKKESFPLTVTSAQKNPTAFYLCASRDGGLPTGEQFFGPGTRLTVL.

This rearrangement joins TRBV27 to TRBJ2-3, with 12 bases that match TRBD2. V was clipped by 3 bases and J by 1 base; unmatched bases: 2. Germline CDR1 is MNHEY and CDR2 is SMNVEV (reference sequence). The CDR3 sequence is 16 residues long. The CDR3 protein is CASSFRLAGGTDTQYF. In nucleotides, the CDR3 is TGTGCCAGCAGTTTCAGACTAGCGGGAGGCACAGATACGCAGTATTTT.